This entry features one T cell receptor (beta chain) sequence. Its antigen is unknown. The sample holds no much larger clone one base away, and base qualities are not on file. The record originates from a study of regulatory T cells in long-lasting Graves disease (dated by TCRdb to 2020 to 2022). About the full investigation: Persistent Graves' disease was defined as persistently positive TSH receptor autoantibodies together with antithyroid drug treatment for over 5 years. This study used TCR sequencing and RNA sequencing of peripheral blood to compare persistent Graves' disease patients against newly diagnosed Graves' disease patients. The study was registered as a clinical trial and conducted in China. A total of around 33 samples were covered by TCR sequencing, comprising around 13 persistent and around 20 newly diagnosed Graves' disease patients. In the clinical cohort, patients with persistent Graves' disease had used antithyroid drugs for an average of roughly ten years.

To prepare the library, multiplex PCR was applied. The reads were generated on an Illumina HiSeq 4000. TCR beta libraries were built with iRepertoire HTBI primers and Arm-PCR amplification of CDR3 regions. PCR products were gel purified before sequencing. Regarding the original processing steps: Across samples, 60 to 80 TRBV and around 15 TRBJ segments were identified and used for gene usage analysis of CDR3 amino acid clonotypes. COPE and FqMerger were used to merge the filtered high-quality paired reads into contigs. BLAST was used to align contigs to the IMGT TRBV, TRBD and TRBJ reference genes, and CDR3 was defined following IMGT. Clonotypes above 0.1% frequency were classified as highly expanded clones. Shannon entropy was used to measure repertoire diversity, and the Gini coefficient was used to measure V-J evenness. Clonotypes shared by more than one individual were considered public. TCRdb reworked the public reads: Q25 trimming with fastp, MiXCR clone assembly, productive beta chains retained. Merged by CDR3 protein, the rows form single entries marked with the most common genes and DNA. TCRdb's processing, not the study's, gives the V and J calls here. Here the sample has approximately 440,000 distinct CDR3 sequences; around 24% occur a single time. Clones ranked in the top ten supply over 25% of the sample.

The CDR3 numbers 15 residues from cysteine through phenylalanine. Only the CDR3 DNA is retained, 45 bases long and in frame from the first base. The germline ends are 22 bases apart after V is trimmed by 5 bases and J by 9 bases. As encoded in the germline V gene (reference sequence), CDR1 is SEHNR while CDR2 is FQNEAQ. The investigation overall reported the following: Compared with newly diagnosed patients, patients with persistent Graves' disease had lower TCR Shannon entropy and fewer highly expanded clones, which suggests clonal expansion. Persistent disease showed preferential use of TRBV28, TRBJ1-2 and TRBJ2-5, whereas newly diagnosed disease favored TRBV20-1 and TRBJ2-1. The study examined only peripheral blood because the primary lesion, thyroid tissue, could not be accessed. More public clonotypes were shared among persistent patients (under 3,000) than among newly diagnosed patients (roughly 1,000). The small sample size was acknowledged by the authors as a limitation that may reduce accuracy. Only the TCR beta chain was sequenced and analyzed.

The sample's time point, from its label and the paper: persistent/refractory GD, antithyroid drugs over 5 years with positive TRAb. For both TCR sequencing and RNA sequencing, RNA was extracted from PBMCs in TRIzol. The diagnosis of Graves' disease followed American Thyroid Association guidelines. The patients came from an endocrinology department in Xi'an, China. Each patient gave roughly 8.4 milliliters of peripheral blood, collected in an EDTA anticoagulant tube. Ficoll Paque Plus density gradient separation was used to isolate PBMCs, and no further T cell sorting was performed. RNA quality was checked with an Agilent 2100 Bioanalyzer and agarose gel, and concentration with a NanoDrop 2000.

Sequenced here: peripheral blood mononuclear cells (PBMCs), sampled when the disease was refractory, from a patient treated with antithyroid drugs. This TCR derives from a female donor with Graves disease. The sequence links TRBV7-9 to TRBJ2-5; the D call is possibly TRBD1 or TRBD2, each sharing 5 bases. CDR3 region: CASSHGDGLRAAQYF. The DNA reads TGTGCCAGCAGCCACGGGGACGGACTCCGAGCGGCCCAGTACTTC.